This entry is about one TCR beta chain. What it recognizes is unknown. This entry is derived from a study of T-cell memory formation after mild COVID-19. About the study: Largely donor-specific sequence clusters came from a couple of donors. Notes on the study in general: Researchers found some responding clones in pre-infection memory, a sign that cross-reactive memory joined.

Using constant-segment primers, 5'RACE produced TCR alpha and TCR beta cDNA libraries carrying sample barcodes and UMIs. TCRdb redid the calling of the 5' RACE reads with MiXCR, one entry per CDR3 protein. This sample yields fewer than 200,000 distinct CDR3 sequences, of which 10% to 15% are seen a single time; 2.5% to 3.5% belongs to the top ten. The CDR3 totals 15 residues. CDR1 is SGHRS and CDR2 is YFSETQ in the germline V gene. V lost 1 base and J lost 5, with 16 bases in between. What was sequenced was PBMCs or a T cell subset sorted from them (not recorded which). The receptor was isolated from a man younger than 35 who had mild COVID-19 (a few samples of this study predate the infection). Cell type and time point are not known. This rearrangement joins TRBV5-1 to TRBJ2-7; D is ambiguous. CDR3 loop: CASSLPPSTLDEQYF. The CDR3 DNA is TGCGCCAGCAGCTTGCCCCCCAGCACCCTTGACGAGCAGTACTTC.